One sample yielded the 21 T cell receptor beta chains listed below, sequenced in a study of response to subunit inactivated influenza vaccine. One entry per CDR3 protein, called by TCRdb with MiXCR from the RT-PCR reads. The table has over 650,000 distinct CDR3 sequences, less than 20% seen once. The source was PBMCs from blood, collected more than 4 days after vaccination. The receptors here all came from a man between 50 and 59 years old who received an inactivated influenza vaccine.

The V and J genes are TRBV7-6 and TRBJ2-3, with 11 nucleotides matching TRBD2. Germline CDR1 reads SGHVS; CDR2 reads FNYEAQ. The CDR3 extends over 17 amino acids. The J segment lost 8 bases and the V segment lost 5 bases, leaving 15 bases of the junction unmatched. The CDR3 region is CASSKAGTSGRYGTQYF. The DNA of the CDR3 is TGTGCCAGCAGCAAAGCGGGGACTAGCGGTAGATACGGTACGCAGTATTTT. Filled out from reference TRBV7-6 and TRBJ2-3, the complete variable domain reads GAGVSQSPRYKVTKRGQDVALRCDPISGHVSLYWYRQALGQGPEFLTYFNYEAQQDKSGLPNDRFSAERPEGSISTLTIQRTEQRDSAMYRCASSKAGTSGRYGTQYFGPGTRLTVL.

This clonotype was seen a few times. CDR3 sequence (DNA): TGTGCCAGCAGCCAAATCCTAAAGGGCTACGAGCAGTACTTC. It specifies CASSQILKGYEQYF. The chain uses TRBV3-1 and TRBJ2-7; no clear D. The length of the CDR3 is 14 residues. Deletions cut 2 bases from V and 3 bases from J, with 11 bases between. Germline values: CDR1 LGHDT, CDR2 YNNKEL (reference sequence).

This clonotype was detected ten times or more. The genes are TRBV4-2 and TRBJ2-5; D not certain. Germline CDR1 reads LGHNA; CDR2 reads YNFKEQ. Trimming cost V 1 base and J 2 bases, with 8 bases left between them. The CDR3 contains 14 residues. CDR3 DNA sequence: TGTGCCAGCAGCCAAGCTCGTGATCAAGAGACCCAGTACTTC. This encodes CASSQARDQETQYF.

This clonotype was found a few times. V is TRBV24-1 and J is TRBJ2-7, with 15 nucleotides matching TRBD2. The CDR3 length is 15 residues. With V trimmed by 2 bases and J by 6 bases, 1 base remained unmatched. Germline V lookup: CDR1 KGHDR, CDR2 SFDVKD. The CDR3 loop is CATSDWTSGGGEQYF. CDR3 coding DNA: TGTGCCACCAGTGATTGGACTAGCGGGGGGGGCGAGCAGTACTTC.

This clonotype was observed a handful of times. The rearrangement joins TRBV12-3 or TRBV12-4 to TRBJ2-7; 9 bases map to TRBD2. The CDR3 loop spans 16 amino acids. J was trimmed by 4 bases and V by 4 bases; bases with no gene match: 11. CDR3 sequence: CASSSFPVAGDYEQYF. The CDR3 coding sequence is TGTGCCAGCAGTTCTTTTCCGGTAGCGGGAGATTACGAGCAGTACTTC.

This clonotype appeared a few times. V gene TRBV6-1 combines with J gene TRBJ1-3; no firm D call. Germline V gene sequence: CDR1 MNHNS, CDR2 SASEGT. V lost 3 bases and J lost 0, with 12 bases in between. This CDR3 is built from 16 residues. CDR3 region: CASSEDGGSSGNTIYF. The CDR3 nucleotides are TGTGCCAGCAGTGAGGATGGAGGGAGCTCTGGAAACACCATATATTTT.

This sequence joins TRBV7-3 and TRBJ2-5, with TRBD1 matching 11 bases. This CDR3 comprises 16 residues. CDR1 is SGHTA, CDR2 FQGTGA, per germline. V lost 5 bases to trimming and J lost 4 bases; unmatched junction nucleotides: 9. The chain's CDR3 is CASSRQGQGAGETQYF. The CDR3 DNA reads as TGTGCCAGCAGCCGCCAAGGACAGGGGGCTGGAGAGACCCAGTACTTC.

This clonotype has only a few counts. The V and J genes are TRBV12-3 or TRBV12-4 and TRBJ1-1; D not resolved. This CDR3 has 12 residues. Trimming removed 3 bases at V and 4 bases at J, with 6 bases between. CDR3 region: CASSLSSTEAFF. Here the CDR3 DNA reads TGTGCCAGCAGTTTGTCGAGCACTGAAGCTTTCTTT.

This clonotype was observed a few times. V and J are TRBV4-2 and TRBJ2-3; 8 bases match TRBD1. Losses at the gene ends were 0 bases for V and 6 bases for J; bases not matched to a gene: 14. The CDR3 consists of 18 residues. CDR1 is LGHNA, CDR2 YNFKEQ, per germline. CDR3 DNA: TGTGCCAGCAGCCAAGAGAACTCAGGGGGCAGGGGCAAGGATACGCAGTATTTT. It is translated as CASSQENSGGRGKDTQYF.

This clonotype was counted between two and nine times. The chain links TRBV12-3 or TRBV12-4 to TRBJ1-1; tentatively, D is TRBD1 (5 bases). V was pared by 6 bases and J by 0 bases, with 14 bases between. The CDR3 contains 15 residues. The CDR3 protein is CASSLSPGMNTEAFF. The CDR3 nucleotides are TGTGCCAGCAGCCTGAGTCCAGGGATGAACACTGAAGCTTTCTTT.

The chain has TRBV20-1 and TRBJ1-1; no clear D. The CDR3 has 11 amino acids. Deletions cut 5 bases from V and 6 bases from J, with 10 bases between. Germline CDR1 is DFQATT and CDR2 is SNEGSKA (reference sequence). The CDR3 bases are TGCAGTGCTGAAAGGTACCCTGAAGCTTTCTTT. Protein: CSAERYPEAFF.

This clonotype was seen more than once but under ten times. The rearrangement joins TRBV7-8 to TRBJ2-1; 10 positions agree with TRBD2. V lost 5 bases, J lost 8 bases, and 12 bases stayed unmatched. This CDR3 comprises 16 residues. Per the germline V gene, CDR1 is SGHVS and CDR2 is FQNEAQ. The CDR3, as DNA: TGTGCCAGCAGCCTCGATCCGGGACTAGCGAACCATGAGCAGTTCTTC. It yields the protein CASSLDPGLANHEQFF. The full variable domain, with the rest looked up from reference TRBV7-8 and TRBJ2-1, is GAGVSQSPRYKVAKRGQDVALRCDPISGHVSLFWYQQALGQGPEFLTYFQNEAQLDKSGLPSDRFFAERPEGSVSTLKIQRTQQEDSAVYLCASSLDPGLANHEQFFGPGTRLTVL.

CDR3 sequence reads: CASSLGVGSESTDTQYF. For the CDR3, the DNA is TGTGCCAGCAGCTTGGGAGTTGGTAGCGAAAGCACAGATACGCAGTATTTT. The chain combines TRBV11-2 with TRBJ2-3, with a possible D match to TRBD2 (5 bases). The V end was cut by 3 bases, the J end by 0 bases, with 16 bases between. The CDR3 covers 17 residues. Germline V gene data show CDR1 as SGHAT and CDR2 as FQNNGV.

This clonotype was detected only a few times. V gene TRBV12-3 or TRBV12-4 combines with J gene TRBJ1-3; a possible D gene is TRBD1 (5 bases). V dropped 4 bases and J dropped 2 bases, with 15 bases sitting between them. The CDR3 totals 16 residues. The CDR3 DNA reads as TGTGCCAGCAGTTCCGCGCCTGGGACGACTGGAAACACCATATATTTT. Protein product: CASSSAPGTTGNTIYF.

This clonotype was picked up a small number of times. Being one base from a much bigger clone, this may be a read error. The chain has TRBV2 and TRBJ2-5; D is unclear. V was cut by 4 bases and J by 3 bases, with 3 bases left in between. In germline, CDR1 is SNHLY, CDR2 FYNNEI. This CDR3 contains 11 residues. CDR3 loop: CASSGKETQYF. In DNA form, the CDR3 reads TGTGCCAGCAGTGGGAAAGAGACCCAGTACTTC.

The CDR3 DNA follows: TGCGCCAGCAGCTTGGCAGGAGTGGGGGTCCAAGAGACCCAGTACTTC. Protein: CASSLAGVGVQETQYF. The chain is built from TRBV5-1 and TRBJ2-5, with D possibly being TRBD1 or TRBD2 (5 bases each). The CDR3 loop spans 16 amino acids. V was clipped by 0 bases and J by 1 base, with 13 bases between them. The germline V gene has CDR1 SGHRS and CDR2 YFSETQ.

This rearrangement joins TRBV20-1 to TRBJ2-5, with TRBD2 matching 8 bases. Unmatched junction bases numbered 4, after V lost 4 bases and J lost 0 bases. This CDR3 has 14 residues. Germline V gene data show CDR1 as DFQATT and CDR2 as SNEGSKA (reference sequence). DNA of the CDR3: TGCAGTGCTACCCGGGGGGGGAACCAAGAGACCCAGTACTTC. Residues: CSATRGGNQETQYF.

This clonotype was observed once. The chain carries TRBV25-1 and TRBJ2-5, with 9 bases aligning to TRBD1. Germline V gene sequence: CDR1 MGHDK, CDR2 SYGVNS. With V trimmed by 5 bases and J by 4 bases, 11 bases remained unmatched. The CDR3 runs to 16 residues. The CDR3 protein is CASSPLTGGVRETQYF. Here the CDR3 DNA reads TGTGCCAGCAGTCCCTTGACAGGGGGGGTCCGAGAGACCCAGTACTTC. Full variable domain (outside the CDR3, taken from reference TRBV25-1 and TRBJ2-5): EADIYQTPRYLVIGTGKKITLECSQTMGHDKMYWYQQDPGMELHLIHYSYGVNSTEKGDLSSESTVSRIRTEHFPLTLESARPSHTSQYLCASSPLTGGVRETQYFGPGTRLLVL.

The chain joins TRBV28 to TRBJ1-1; 7 bases match TRBD1. Unmatched junction bases numbered 9, after V lost 8 bases and J lost 6 bases. CDR3 length: 13 residues. CDR1 is MDHEN and CDR2 is SYDVKM in the germline V gene. CDR3 coding DNA: TGTGCCAGCTTACAGGGGATGATTCCTGAAGCTTTCTTT. Translation: CASLQGMIPEAFF. Together with reference TRBV28 and TRBJ1-1, the CDR3 gives the full variable domain: DVKVTQSSRYLVKRTGEKVFLECVQDMDHENMFWYRQDPGLGLRLIYFSYDVKMKEKGDIPEGYSVSREKKERFSLILESASTNQTSMYLCASLQGMIPEAFFGQGTRLTVV.

The rearrangement joins TRBV19 to TRBJ1-4, with TRBD1 matching 8 bases. The CDR3 covers 15 residues. With V trimmed by 8 bases and J by 9 bases, 14 bases remained unmatched. Germline loops: CDR1 LNHDA, CDR2 SQIVND (reference sequence). The CDR3 DNA sequence: TGTGCCAGTGGACCGTTTTCAGGGGGCGTGCAAAAACTGTTTTTT. It specifies CASGPFSGGVQKLFF. Based on the CDR3 plus reference TRBV19 and TRBJ1-4, the full variable domain is DGGITQSPKYLFRKEGQNVTLSCEQNLNHDAMYWYRQDPGQGLRLIYYSQIVNDFQKGDIAEGYSVSREKKESFPLTVTSAQKNPTAFYLCASGPFSGGVQKLFFGSGTQLSVL.

This clonotype was detected many times. The CDR3 region has the DNA TGCAGTGCTAGGGCCTCTGGGGCCAACGTCCTGACTTTC. Its protein is CSARASGANVLTF. The genes are TRBV20-1 and TRBJ2-6, with D unresolved. The length of the CDR3 is 13 residues. V was shortened by 3 bases and J by 0 bases, with 3 bases between the two germline ends. Germline V lookup: CDR1 DFQATT, CDR2 SNEGSKA (reference sequence).